This is a list of T cell receptor beta chains from one sample in a study of cytomegalovirus exposure and HLA in healthy donors. Generated by immunoSEQ multiplex PCR, the TCRdb table keeps only in-frame clones and is missing some. The listing contains over 100,000 clones. Sequencing input: PBMCs. Receptors were obtained from a man in his thirties or forties in good health and CMV-seronegative. CDR3s include the opening cysteine and the closing phenylalanine or tryptophan. Each record gives: J gene, D gene, V gene, CDR3 protein, CDR3 DNA. The D gene is left open where the match is weak.

j_call: TRBJ2-6; d_call: .; v_call: TRBV11-2; cdr3_aa: CASSWVGGTGFSGANVLTF; cdr3_nt: TGTGCCAGCAGCTGGGTCGGGGGGACAGGCTTTTCTGGGGCCAACGTCCTGACTTTC
j_call: TRBJ1-1; d_call: TRBD1; v_call: TRBV5-1; cdr3_aa: CASSPDRGGMNTEAFF; cdr3_nt: TGCGCCAGCAGCCCTGACAGGGGCGGAATGAACACTGAAGCTTTCTTT
j_call: TRBJ2-1; d_call: .; v_call: TRBV7-6; cdr3_aa: CASSLRPRDNEQFF; cdr3_nt: TGTGCCAGCAGCTTACGCCCCAGGGACAATGAGCAGTTCTTC
j_call: TRBJ2-3; d_call: .; v_call: TRBV7-2; cdr3_aa: CASSLAPGDTQYF; cdr3_nt: TGTGCCAGCAGCTTAGCACCAGGGGATACGCAGTATTTT
j_call: TRBJ2-1; d_call: TRBD2; v_call: TRBV5-1; cdr3_aa: CASSLAGTSGYNEQFF; cdr3_nt: TGCGCCAGCAGCTTGGCCGGGACTAGCGGGTACAATGAGCAGTTCTTC
j_call: TRBJ1-1; d_call: .; v_call: TRBV7-9; cdr3_aa: CASSPGGWGNTEAFF; cdr3_nt: TGTGCCAGCAGCCCTGGGGGGTGGGGGAACACTGAAGCTTTCTTT
j_call: TRBJ1-3; d_call: TRBD1; v_call: TRBV18; cdr3_aa: CASSPTGQGTGNTIYF; cdr3_nt: TGTGCCAGCTCACCGACGGGACAGGGTACTGGAAACACCATATATTTT
j_call: TRBJ2-1; d_call: .; v_call: TRBV18; cdr3_aa: CASSRLQGRNEQFF; cdr3_nt: TGTGCCAGCTCACGCTTACAGGGTAGAAATGAGCAGTTCTTC
j_call: TRBJ1-3; d_call: .; v_call: TRBV19; cdr3_aa: CASIDRSSGNTIYF; cdr3_nt: TGTGCCAGTATCGACCGGAGCTCTGGAAACACCATATATTTT
j_call: TRBJ1-1; d_call: .; v_call: TRBV6-5; cdr3_aa: CASSEAQTEAFF; cdr3_nt: TGTGCCAGCAGTGAAGCGCAGACTGAAGCTTTCTTT
j_call: TRBJ1-5; d_call: .; v_call: TRBV2; cdr3_aa: CASSEGQFSNQPQHF; cdr3_nt: TGTGCCAGCAGTGAAGGTCAGTTTAGCAATCAGCCCCAGCATTTT
j_call: TRBJ2-7; d_call: .; v_call: TRBV20-1; cdr3_aa: CSGAPYEQYF; cdr3_nt: TGCAGTGGGGCTCCCTACGAGCAGTACTTC
j_call: TRBJ2-1; d_call: TRBD2; v_call: TRBV5-1; cdr3_aa: CASSTLAGGSYNEQFF; cdr3_nt: TGCGCCAGCAGCACCTTAGCGGGGGGCTCCTACAATGAGCAGTTCTTC
j_call: TRBJ2-7; d_call: TRBD1; v_call: TRBV4-1; cdr3_aa: CASSLTGTAAYEQYF; cdr3_nt: TGCGCCAGCAGCCTAACCGGGACAGCAGCCTACGAGCAGTACTTC
j_call: TRBJ1-2; d_call: .; v_call: TRBV6-5; cdr3_aa: CATRKDSTNYGYTF; cdr3_nt: TGTGCCACCAGGAAGGACAGCACTAACTATGGCTACACCTTC
j_call: TRBJ2-7; d_call: TRBD2; v_call: TRBV5-1; cdr3_aa: CASQGGSPYEQYF; cdr3_nt: TGCGCCAGCCAGGGCGGGAGCCCCTACGAGCAGTACTTC
j_call: TRBJ1-2; d_call: TRBD1; v_call: TRBV9; cdr3_aa: CATHPGQGNYGYTF; cdr3_nt: TGTGCCACCCACCCGGGACAGGGAAACTATGGCTACACCTTC
j_call: TRBJ2-1; d_call: TRBD2; v_call: TRBV7-9; cdr3_aa: CASLAGDPKAPNEQFF; cdr3_nt: TGTGCCAGCTTAGCGGGGGATCCAAAAGCCCCCAATGAGCAGTTCTTC
j_call: TRBJ1-3; d_call: .; v_call: TRBV5-1; cdr3_aa: CASSLMEQEWGNTIYF; cdr3_nt: TGCGCCAGCAGCTTGATGGAACAGGAATGGGGAAACACCATATATTTT
j_call: TRBJ1-2; d_call: .; v_call: TRBV29-1; cdr3_aa: CSVEEILLDGYTF; cdr3_nt: TGCAGCGTTGAGGAGATACTCCTAGATGGCTACACCTTC
j_call: TRBJ1-1; d_call: .; v_call: TRBV19; cdr3_aa: CASSMGQRPEAFF; cdr3_nt: TGTGCCAGTAGTATGGGACAAAGACCTGAAGCTTTCTTT
j_call: TRBJ2-3; d_call: .; v_call: TRBV5-4; cdr3_aa: CASSLFGGSTDTQYF; cdr3_nt: TGTGCCAGCAGCTTGTTTGGGGGCTCCACGGATACGCAGTATTTT
j_call: TRBJ1-5; d_call: TRBD1; v_call: TRBV11-3; cdr3_aa: CASSPGYIRGHGDQPQHF; cdr3_nt: TGTGCCAGCAGCCCGGGATACATCAGGGGGCATGGTGATCAGCCCCAGCATTTT
j_call: TRBJ2-4; d_call: .; v_call: TRBV21-1; cdr3_aa: CASSNSRGGDIQYF; cdr3_nt: TGTGCCAGCAGCAATTCAAGGGGTGGCGACATTCAGTACTTC
j_call: TRBJ1-2; d_call: TRBD1; v_call: TRBV2; cdr3_aa: CASNPGQGSSGRGYTF; cdr3_nt: TGTGCCAGCAATCCGGGACAGGGGTCCTCCGGCCGGGGCTACACCTTC
j_call: TRBJ2-1; d_call: TRBD1; v_call: TRBV7-2; cdr3_aa: CASSRQGATYNEQFF; cdr3_nt: TGTGCCAGCAGCAGACAGGGGGCAACCTACAATGAGCAGTTCTTC
j_call: TRBJ2-2; d_call: TRBD2; v_call: TRBV28; cdr3_aa: CASTPEGRGGTGELFF; cdr3_nt: TGTGCCAGCACACCGGAGGGGCGGGGGGGGACCGGGGAGCTGTTTTTT
j_call: TRBJ2-7; d_call: TRBD2; v_call: TRBV19; cdr3_aa: CASSTLGSGVDEQYF; cdr3_nt: TGTGCCAGTAGTACCCTGGGTAGCGGGGTAGACGAGCAGTACTTC
j_call: TRBJ2-5; d_call: .; v_call: TRBV6-4; cdr3_aa: CASSDSITGCQETQYF; cdr3_nt: TGTGCCAGCAGTGACTCGATAACGGGGTGCCAAGAGACCCAGTACTTC
j_call: TRBJ1-1; d_call: .; v_call: TRBV2; cdr3_aa: CASSGTGRAEAFF; cdr3_nt: TGTGCCAGCAGTGGAACAGGGCGGGCTGAAGCTTTCTTT
j_call: TRBJ1-3; d_call: .; v_call: TRBV9; cdr3_aa: CASSAGQGNTIYF; cdr3_nt: TGTGCCAGCAGCGCCGGACAGGGAAACACCATATATTTT
j_call: TRBJ1-3; d_call: .; v_call: TRBV7-6; cdr3_aa: CASSYDGRNTIYF; cdr3_nt: TGTGCCAGCAGTTACGACGGGAGAAACACCATATATTTT
j_call: TRBJ1-1; d_call: TRBD1; v_call: TRBV2; cdr3_aa: CASSAGGAYHTEAFF; cdr3_nt: TGTGCCAGCAGTGCAGGGGGCGCGTATCACACTGAAGCTTTCTTT
j_call: TRBJ2-5; d_call: TRBD2; v_call: TRBV5-6; cdr3_aa: CASSSLAAGETQYF; cdr3_nt: TGTGCCAGCAGCTCACTAGCGGCGGGGGAGACCCAGTACTTC
j_call: TRBJ1-1; d_call: .; v_call: TRBV2; cdr3_aa: CAGQRGEWTEAFF; cdr3_nt: TGTGCCGGACAGCGAGGGGAATGGACTGAAGCTTTCTTT
j_call: TRBJ1-6; d_call: TRBD1; v_call: TRBV6-1; cdr3_aa: CASSDASAGGRGALHF; cdr3_nt: TGTGCCAGCAGTGACGCTTCGGCAGGGGGCCGGGGGGCCCTCCACTTT
j_call: TRBJ1-2; d_call: .; v_call: TRBV11-2; cdr3_aa: CASSLGLLTNYGYTF; cdr3_nt: TGTGCCAGCAGCTTAGGTCTTTTAACTAACTATGGCTACACCTTC
j_call: TRBJ1-6; d_call: .; v_call: TRBV14; cdr3_aa: CASSTLKRASPLHF; cdr3_nt: TGTGCCAGCAGCACCCTAAAGCGGGCTTCACCCCTCCACTTT
j_call: TRBJ1-3; d_call: .; v_call: TRBV19; cdr3_aa: CASISSGNTIYF; cdr3_nt: TGTGCCAGTATCAGCTCTGGAAACACCATATATTTT
j_call: TRBJ2-6; d_call: .; v_call: TRBV7-2; cdr3_aa: CASSLARQPIANVLTF; cdr3_nt: TGTGCCAGCAGCTTAGCCAGACAGCCTATAGCCAACGTCCTGACTTTC